One sample yielded the 32 T cell receptor beta chains listed below, sequenced in a study of cytomegalovirus exposure and HLA in healthy donors. Use of 60 Vbeta and 13 Jbeta primers characterized the PCR. The assay was immunoSEQ multiplex PCR, and TCRdb's table has in-frame clones only and misses some. Of about 140,000 clones in the sample, about 80% are singletons; the top ten hold 1.4% to 1.5%. The sample was PBMCs. The source is a man aged 25 to 40 in good health and CMV-seropositive.

V usage is TRBV7-9 and J usage is TRBJ1-1; D may be TRBD1 (5 bases). Germline CDR1 reads SEHNR; CDR2 reads FQNEAQ (reference sequence). The V end lost 3 bases, the J end lost 1 base, and 9 bases lay between the germline ends. The CDR3 length is 14 residues. CDR3 amino acids: CASSLTEPNTEAFF. CDR3 nucleotides: TGTGCCAGCAGCTTGACAGAGCCGAACACTGAAGCTTTCTTT.

V and J are TRBV6-1 and TRBJ2-3; D gene uncertain. The CDR3 contains 13 residues. Trimming shortened V by 3 bases and J by 1 base, and 5 bases separated the two germline ends. The germline V gene has CDR1 MNHNS and CDR2 SASEGT. The CDR3 region has the DNA TGTGCCAGCAGTGAGGCAGGCACAGATACGCAGTATTTT. It is translated as CASSEAGTDTQYF.

The chain recombines TRBV4-2 with TRBJ2-7, with 11 bases lining up with TRBD2. The CDR3 contains 20 residues. With 0 bases clipped from V and 2 bases from J, the junction kept 15 bases outside the gene matches. Per the germline V gene, CDR1 is LGHNA and CDR2 is YNFKEQ. CDR3 DNA: TGTGCCAGCAGCCAAGATGTGGAGGGCCCCTCTAGCGGGAGGCCCTACGAGCAGTACTTC. It specifies CASSQDVEGPSSGRPYEQYF.

This chain links TRBV19 with TRBJ2-2; 14 bases fit TRBD2. CDR1 and CDR2 (germline): LNHDA, SQIVND (reference sequence). The trim removed 5 bases at V and 3 bases at J, leaving 8 bases unmatched. CDR3 length: 18 residues. This CDR3 reads CASSPRLAGGPDTGELFF. CDR3 nucleotide sequence: TGTGCCAGTAGTCCCCGACTAGCGGGAGGGCCGGACACCGGGGAGCTGTTTTTT.

The gene calls are TRBV6-5 and TRBJ2-3; D perhaps matches TRBD2 (5 bases). The V gene lost 7 bases and the J gene lost 0 bases, with 11 bases spanning the gap. The CDR3 consists of 14 residues. Germline assignment: CDR1 MNHEY and CDR2 SVGAGI. The CDR3 reads CASTRTYSTDTQYF. The CDR3 coding sequence is TGTGCCAGCACTAGGACTTATAGCACAGATACGCAGTATTTT.

There are a few counts of this clone. The J gene is TRBJ1-4, the V gene TRBV5-4; the D is unclear. The CDR3 has 14 residues. Germline V CDR1 and CDR2: SGHNT, YYREEE (reference sequence). The V gene lost 5 bases and the J gene lost 7 bases, with 15 bases spanning the gap. For the CDR3, the DNA is TGTGCCAGCAGTCTGTCGCAGGTTCCTGAAAAACTGTTTTTT. Protein product: CASSLSQVPEKLFF.

Notes on this clone: An end of the junction does not agree with germline; a read error may underlie this. The V and J genes are TRBV7-9 and TRBJ2-7, with 8 bases matching TRBD1. The CDR3 totals 15 residues. Germline V lookup: CDR1 SEHNR, CDR2 FQNEAQ (reference sequence). DNA for the CDR3: TGTTCCAGCAGCTTAACCTCCGACAGGGGAGGCGAGCAGTACTTC. It specifies CSSSLTSDRGGEQYF. Looking up the rest from reference TRBV7-9 and TRBJ2-7 gives the full variable domain: DTGVSQNPRHKITKRGQNVTFRCDPISEHNRLYWYRQTLGQGPEFLTYFQNEAQLEKSRLLSDRFSAERPKGSFSTLEIQRTEQGDSAMYLCSSSLTSDRGGEQYFGPGTRLTVT.

The chain links TRBV18 to TRBJ1-3; 10 bases agree with TRBD1. The germline V gene encodes CDR1 KGHSH and CDR2 LQKENI. This CDR3 contains 17 residues. The V gene end was trimmed by 2 bases and the J gene end by 0 bases; junction bases not matched to a gene: 4. The CDR3 reads CASSPGTGDYSGNTIYF. As DNA, the CDR3 is TGTGCCAGCTCACCAGGGACAGGGGACTACTCTGGAAACACCATATATTTT.

This clone was counted a few times. The genes are TRBV7-9 and TRBJ2-3; D might be TRBD1 (6 bases). V lost 5 bases to trimming and J lost 0 bases, with 12 bases between them. The germline V gene has CDR1 SEHNR and CDR2 FQNEAQ (reference sequence). CDR3 length equals 15 residues. CDR3 in amino acids: CASSEQGHSTDTQYF. CDR3 DNA: TGTGCCAGCAGCGAACAGGGTCATAGCACAGATACGCAGTATTTT.

V usage is TRBV9 and J usage is TRBJ2-2; 12 nucleotides agree with TRBD2. This CDR3 has 17 amino acids. The J segment lost 4 bases and the V segment lost 3 bases, leaving 7 bases of the junction unmatched. In germline, CDR1 is SGDLS, CDR2 YYNGEE. The CDR3 here is CASSAGLAGRGTGELFF. The CDR3 coding sequence is TGTGCCAGCAGCGCGGGACTAGCGGGCCGCGGCACCGGGGAGCTGTTTTTT. The whole variable domain, filled in from reference TRBV9 and TRBJ2-2, reads DSGVTQTPKHLITATGQRVTLRCSPRSGDLSVYWYQQSLDQGLQFLIQYYNGEERAKGNILERFSAQQFPDLHSELNLSSLELGDSALYFCASSAGLAGRGTGELFFGEGSRLTVL.

The chain carries TRBV13 and TRBJ2-1; 9 bases are a match to TRBD2. The CDR3 has 16 amino acids. The germline CDR1 and CDR2 sequences are PRHDT and FYEKMQ (reference sequence). J gave up 12 bases and V 2 bases, and 14 bases lay outside the gene matches. The CDR3 DNA is TGTGCCAGCAGCTTAAAGGGAATAGCGGGGGCTGGGGGGCAGTTCTTC. Translation: CASSLKGIAGAGGQFF.

CDR3 nucleotides: TGCGCCAGCAGCCTCCTCGGGACAGTACAAGAGACCCAGTACTTC. It is translated as CASSLLGTVQETQYF. The chain combines TRBV5-1 with TRBJ2-5; TRBD1 matches 7 bases. The CDR3 extends over 15 amino acids. Germline CDR1 is SGHRS and CDR2 is YFSETQ. The J segment lost 2 bases and the V segment lost 4 bases, leaving 8 bases of the junction unmatched. Supplemented by reference TRBV5-1 and TRBJ2-5, the full variable domain reads KAGVTQTPRYLIKTRGQQVTLSCSPISGHRSVSWYQQTPGQGLQFLFEYFSETQRNKGNFPGRFSGRQFSNSRSEMNVSTLELGDSALYLCASSLLGTVQETQYFGPGTRLLVL.

This clone was detected a few times. The chain carries TRBV28 and TRBJ1-1, with 7 nucleotides matching TRBD1. Germline CDR1 MDHEN, CDR2 SYDVKM. The CDR3 is 12 residues long. V shed 11 bases and J 0 bases; nucleotides not matched to a gene: 3. The CDR3 is CALGQVNTEAFF. In DNA, the CDR3 is TGTGCCCTAGGACAGGTGAACACTGAAGCTTTCTTT.

This chain uses TRBV2 with TRBJ1-2; 7 bases match TRBD1. From germline, CDR1 is SNHLY and CDR2 FYNNEI. CDR3 length: 14 residues. The V and J ends lost 4 bases and 5 bases, in that order; junction bases with no gene match: 7. CDR3 loop: CASSGVAGGYGYTF. Written as DNA, the CDR3 is TGTGCCAGCAGTGGAGTAGCAGGGGGGTATGGCTACACCTTC.

CDR3 sequence reads: CASSQDITGAGDEQFF. For the CDR3, the DNA is TGTGCCAGCAGCCAAGATATAACAGGGGCCGGGGATGAGCAGTTCTTC. J is TRBJ2-1 and V is TRBV14; 7 positions agree with TRBD1. The V and J ends lost 0 bases and 8 bases, in that order; junction bases with no gene match: 10. Germline assignment: CDR1 SGHDN and CDR2 FVKESK. CDR3 length equals 16 residues.

The chain uses TRBV6-6 and TRBJ2-7; 10 nucleotides agree with TRBD1. This CDR3 has 13 residues. Germline V gives CDR1 MNHNY, CDR2 SVGAGI (reference sequence). V was pared by 6 bases and J by 3 bases, with 2 bases of the junction left unmatched. CDR3 amino acids: CASRRDRGYEQYF. For the CDR3, the DNA is TGTGCCAGCAGGCGGGACAGGGGCTACGAGCAGTACTTC.

The chain employs TRBV7-8 and TRBJ2-1, with D possibly matching TRBD1 (5 bases). Germline V gene sequence: CDR1 SGHVS, CDR2 FQNEAQ. The CDR3 runs 18 residues. With 0 bases removed from V and 4 bases from J, the gap between germline ends came to 19 bases. The CDR3: CASSLAGQLSTIYNEQFF. CDR3 nucleotide sequence: TGTGCCAGCAGCTTAGCAGGACAACTGTCCACAATATACAATGAGCAGTTCTTC.

The chain links TRBV4-2 to TRBJ2-7, with D perhaps TRBD1 (6 bases). Looked up from germline, CDR1 is LGHNA and CDR2 is YNFKEQ. The CDR3 loop spans 19 amino acids. Trimming removed 4 bases at V and 1 base at J, with 26 bases between. The CDR3 region is CASSPLDRRASRYSYEQYF. CDR3 nucleotide sequence: TGTGCCAGCAGCCCTCTGGACAGACGGGCCTCCCGCTATTCCTACGAGCAGTACTTC.

Note on this clone: The same CDR3 can be traced to other DNA sequences in this sample. The V and J genes are TRBV5-4 and TRBJ2-7, with 12 bases identical to TRBD2. From germline, CDR1 is SGHNT and CDR2 YYREEE (reference sequence). J lost 2 bases, V lost 3 bases, and 6 bases had no gene match. The CDR3 has 16 residues. CDR3 DNA: TGTGCCAGCAGCTCGGGGACTAGCGGGCTAACCTACGAGCAGTACTTC. Protein: CASSSGTSGLTYEQYF.

The rearrangement joins TRBV18 to TRBJ2-3; D is possibly TRBD2 (6 bases). CDR1 KGHSH and CDR2 LQKENI come from the germline V gene. This CDR3 comprises 14 residues. Trimming shortened V by 3 bases and J by 0 bases, and 7 bases separated the two germline ends. CDR3 sequence reads: CASSPSGSTDTQYF. The CDR3 region has the DNA TGTGCCAGCTCACCGAGCGGGAGCACAGATACGCAGTATTTT.

This clone showed up just a few times. CDR3: CASSYTSGVTYEQYF. CDR3 bases: TGTGCCAGCAGTTACACTAGCGGGGTAACCTACGAGCAGTACTTC. The chain combines TRBV6-5 with TRBJ2-7, with 10 bases that match TRBD2. The germline V gene encodes CDR1 MNHEY and CDR2 SVGAGI. This CDR3 is built from 15 residues. The ends lost 2 bases at V and 2 bases at J; junction bases unmatched: 3.

The chain recombines TRBV28 with TRBJ1-5, with TRBD1 as a possible D gene (6 bases). CDR3 length: 17 residues. Trimming took off 3 bases at V and 0 bases at J, with 15 bases between the two ends. Germline V gene sequence: CDR1 MDHEN, CDR2 SYDVKM. The CDR3 nucleotides read TGTGCCAGCAGTTTTTTCGGACAGACACTTAGCAATCAGCCCCAGCATTTT. This codes for CASSFFGQTLSNQPQHF.

This rearrangement joins TRBV28 to TRBJ1-6; 10 bases map to TRBD1. J gave up 7 bases and V 2 bases, and 5 bases lay outside the gene matches. From germline, CDR1 is MDHEN and CDR2 SYDVKM. The CDR3 is 16 amino acids. The CDR3 loop reads CASSLGTGALNSPLHF. The CDR3 DNA sequence: TGTGCCAGCAGTTTAGGGACAGGGGCTCTCAATTCACCCCTCCACTTT.

This sequence joins TRBV28 and TRBJ1-6; D is perhaps TRBD1 (6 bases). The CDR3 has 17 amino acids. Germline values: CDR1 MDHEN, CDR2 SYDVKM. Trimming took off 0 bases at V and 4 bases at J, with 13 bases between the two ends. The CDR3 region is CASSLWTGLGYNSPLHF. CDR3 DNA sequence: TGTGCCAGCAGTTTATGGACAGGACTCGGATATAATTCACCCCTCCACTTT. Looking up the rest from reference TRBV28 and TRBJ1-6 gives the full variable domain: DVKVTQSSRYLVKRTGEKVFLECVQDMDHENMFWYRQDPGLGLRLIYFSYDVKMKEKGDIPEGYSVSREKKERFSLILESASTNQTSMYLCASSLWTGLGYNSPLHFGNGTRLTVT.

The chain recombines TRBV7-3 with TRBJ2-2, with 10 bases that match TRBD2. Germline CDR1 and CDR2: SGHTA and FQGTGA. Germline trimming cut 2 bases from V and 4 bases from J; bases unmatched to any gene: 4. CDR3 length: 16 amino acids. The CDR3 loop is CASSLESGGVTGELFF. CDR3 bases: TGTGCCAGCAGCTTAGAAAGCGGGGGGGTCACCGGGGAGCTGTTTTTT. The variable domain in full, with the rest retrieved from reference TRBV7-3 and TRBJ2-2, is GAGVSQTPSNKVTEKGKYVELRCDPISGHTALYWYRQSLGQGPEFLIYFQGTGAADDSGLPNDRFFAVRPEGSVSTLKIQRTERGDSAVYLCASSLESGGVTGELFFGEGSRLTVL.

The chain has TRBV4-1 and TRBJ1-1, with 7 bases matching TRBD1. Germline V gives CDR1 MGHRA, CDR2 YSYEKL. V was pared by 0 bases and J by 6 bases, with 13 bases of the junction left unmatched. The CDR3 spans 17 residues. The CDR3 loop reads CASSQDPTGWGSAEAFF. CDR3 DNA: TGCGCCAGCAGCCAAGATCCGACAGGGTGGGGGAGCGCTGAAGCTTTCTTT.

V and J are TRBV15 and TRBJ2-3; 10 bases fit TRBD1. Per germline, CDR1 LNHNV and CDR2 YYDKDF (reference sequence). The CDR3 has 16 amino acids. The V segment lost 1 base and the J segment 0 bases; nucleotides outside the gene matches: 1. CDR3 DNA: TGTGCCACCAGCAGAGGGGGACAGGGGAGCACAGATACGCAGTATTTT. Its protein is CATSRGGQGSTDTQYF.

V and J are TRBV19 and TRBJ2-3, with TRBD2 matching over 11 bases. CDR3 size: 18 residues. J was trimmed by 5 bases and V by 0 bases; bases with no gene match: 10. CDR1 is LNHDA and CDR2 is SQIVND in the germline V gene (reference sequence). The CDR3 spells CASSIESTSGISKDTQYF. The CDR3 coding sequence is TGTGCCAGTAGTATAGAATCGACTAGCGGGATTTCAAAAGATACGCAGTATTTT.

The genes are TRBV9 and TRBJ2-7, with D tentatively TRBD1 (7 bases). The CDR3 runs to 15 residues. V dropped 0 bases and J dropped 4 bases, with 14 bases sitting between them. CDR1 SGDLS and CDR2 YYNGEE come from the germline V gene. In DNA, the CDR3 is TGTGCCAGCAGCGTAGAGGAGGGGGCTTTTTACGAGCAGTACTTC. This codes for CASSVEEGAFYEQYF.

This clone was seen just once. The gene calls are TRBV18 and TRBJ1-5; tentative D call: TRBD1 (6 bases). Trimming took 2 bases from V and 5 from J, leaving 13 bases between them. CDR1 and CDR2 (germline): KGHSH, LQKENI. The CDR3 sequence is 15 residues long. The CDR3: CASSPETNRDQPQHF. The CDR3 coding sequence is TGTGCCAGCTCACCAGAAACCAACAGGGATCAGCCCCAGCATTTT. The full variable domain, in which reference TRBV18 and TRBJ1-5 provide the parts outside the CDR3, is NAGVMQNPRHLVRRRGQEARLRCSPMKGHSHVYWYRQLPEEGLKFMVYLQKENIIDESGMPKERFSAEFPKEGPSILRIQQVVRGDSAAYFCASSPETNRDQPQHFGDGTRLSIL.

This clone was counted a few times. The gene calls are TRBV10-2 and TRBJ2-7; TRBD2 might be the D (6 bases). The V gene lost 7 bases and the J gene lost 1 base, with 14 bases spanning the gap. The length of the CDR3 is 14 residues. Germline V CDR1 and CDR2: WSHSY, SAAADI. CDR3 bases: TGCGCCAGCACCCGGGAGCTTACGTCCTACGAGCAGTACTTC. Its translation: CASTRELTSYEQYF.

V and J are TRBV27 and TRBJ2-4; TRBD2 aligns across 12 bases. The CDR3 is 14 amino acids. After removal of 6 bases from V and 8 bases from J, the junction contained 5 bases not matched to a gene. Germline V gene sequence: CDR1 MNHEY, CDR2 SMNVEV (reference sequence). The CDR3 DNA is TGTGCCAGCAGGCCTCTAGCGGGGGGGTACATTCAGTACTTC. Protein sequence: CASRPLAGGYIQYF.